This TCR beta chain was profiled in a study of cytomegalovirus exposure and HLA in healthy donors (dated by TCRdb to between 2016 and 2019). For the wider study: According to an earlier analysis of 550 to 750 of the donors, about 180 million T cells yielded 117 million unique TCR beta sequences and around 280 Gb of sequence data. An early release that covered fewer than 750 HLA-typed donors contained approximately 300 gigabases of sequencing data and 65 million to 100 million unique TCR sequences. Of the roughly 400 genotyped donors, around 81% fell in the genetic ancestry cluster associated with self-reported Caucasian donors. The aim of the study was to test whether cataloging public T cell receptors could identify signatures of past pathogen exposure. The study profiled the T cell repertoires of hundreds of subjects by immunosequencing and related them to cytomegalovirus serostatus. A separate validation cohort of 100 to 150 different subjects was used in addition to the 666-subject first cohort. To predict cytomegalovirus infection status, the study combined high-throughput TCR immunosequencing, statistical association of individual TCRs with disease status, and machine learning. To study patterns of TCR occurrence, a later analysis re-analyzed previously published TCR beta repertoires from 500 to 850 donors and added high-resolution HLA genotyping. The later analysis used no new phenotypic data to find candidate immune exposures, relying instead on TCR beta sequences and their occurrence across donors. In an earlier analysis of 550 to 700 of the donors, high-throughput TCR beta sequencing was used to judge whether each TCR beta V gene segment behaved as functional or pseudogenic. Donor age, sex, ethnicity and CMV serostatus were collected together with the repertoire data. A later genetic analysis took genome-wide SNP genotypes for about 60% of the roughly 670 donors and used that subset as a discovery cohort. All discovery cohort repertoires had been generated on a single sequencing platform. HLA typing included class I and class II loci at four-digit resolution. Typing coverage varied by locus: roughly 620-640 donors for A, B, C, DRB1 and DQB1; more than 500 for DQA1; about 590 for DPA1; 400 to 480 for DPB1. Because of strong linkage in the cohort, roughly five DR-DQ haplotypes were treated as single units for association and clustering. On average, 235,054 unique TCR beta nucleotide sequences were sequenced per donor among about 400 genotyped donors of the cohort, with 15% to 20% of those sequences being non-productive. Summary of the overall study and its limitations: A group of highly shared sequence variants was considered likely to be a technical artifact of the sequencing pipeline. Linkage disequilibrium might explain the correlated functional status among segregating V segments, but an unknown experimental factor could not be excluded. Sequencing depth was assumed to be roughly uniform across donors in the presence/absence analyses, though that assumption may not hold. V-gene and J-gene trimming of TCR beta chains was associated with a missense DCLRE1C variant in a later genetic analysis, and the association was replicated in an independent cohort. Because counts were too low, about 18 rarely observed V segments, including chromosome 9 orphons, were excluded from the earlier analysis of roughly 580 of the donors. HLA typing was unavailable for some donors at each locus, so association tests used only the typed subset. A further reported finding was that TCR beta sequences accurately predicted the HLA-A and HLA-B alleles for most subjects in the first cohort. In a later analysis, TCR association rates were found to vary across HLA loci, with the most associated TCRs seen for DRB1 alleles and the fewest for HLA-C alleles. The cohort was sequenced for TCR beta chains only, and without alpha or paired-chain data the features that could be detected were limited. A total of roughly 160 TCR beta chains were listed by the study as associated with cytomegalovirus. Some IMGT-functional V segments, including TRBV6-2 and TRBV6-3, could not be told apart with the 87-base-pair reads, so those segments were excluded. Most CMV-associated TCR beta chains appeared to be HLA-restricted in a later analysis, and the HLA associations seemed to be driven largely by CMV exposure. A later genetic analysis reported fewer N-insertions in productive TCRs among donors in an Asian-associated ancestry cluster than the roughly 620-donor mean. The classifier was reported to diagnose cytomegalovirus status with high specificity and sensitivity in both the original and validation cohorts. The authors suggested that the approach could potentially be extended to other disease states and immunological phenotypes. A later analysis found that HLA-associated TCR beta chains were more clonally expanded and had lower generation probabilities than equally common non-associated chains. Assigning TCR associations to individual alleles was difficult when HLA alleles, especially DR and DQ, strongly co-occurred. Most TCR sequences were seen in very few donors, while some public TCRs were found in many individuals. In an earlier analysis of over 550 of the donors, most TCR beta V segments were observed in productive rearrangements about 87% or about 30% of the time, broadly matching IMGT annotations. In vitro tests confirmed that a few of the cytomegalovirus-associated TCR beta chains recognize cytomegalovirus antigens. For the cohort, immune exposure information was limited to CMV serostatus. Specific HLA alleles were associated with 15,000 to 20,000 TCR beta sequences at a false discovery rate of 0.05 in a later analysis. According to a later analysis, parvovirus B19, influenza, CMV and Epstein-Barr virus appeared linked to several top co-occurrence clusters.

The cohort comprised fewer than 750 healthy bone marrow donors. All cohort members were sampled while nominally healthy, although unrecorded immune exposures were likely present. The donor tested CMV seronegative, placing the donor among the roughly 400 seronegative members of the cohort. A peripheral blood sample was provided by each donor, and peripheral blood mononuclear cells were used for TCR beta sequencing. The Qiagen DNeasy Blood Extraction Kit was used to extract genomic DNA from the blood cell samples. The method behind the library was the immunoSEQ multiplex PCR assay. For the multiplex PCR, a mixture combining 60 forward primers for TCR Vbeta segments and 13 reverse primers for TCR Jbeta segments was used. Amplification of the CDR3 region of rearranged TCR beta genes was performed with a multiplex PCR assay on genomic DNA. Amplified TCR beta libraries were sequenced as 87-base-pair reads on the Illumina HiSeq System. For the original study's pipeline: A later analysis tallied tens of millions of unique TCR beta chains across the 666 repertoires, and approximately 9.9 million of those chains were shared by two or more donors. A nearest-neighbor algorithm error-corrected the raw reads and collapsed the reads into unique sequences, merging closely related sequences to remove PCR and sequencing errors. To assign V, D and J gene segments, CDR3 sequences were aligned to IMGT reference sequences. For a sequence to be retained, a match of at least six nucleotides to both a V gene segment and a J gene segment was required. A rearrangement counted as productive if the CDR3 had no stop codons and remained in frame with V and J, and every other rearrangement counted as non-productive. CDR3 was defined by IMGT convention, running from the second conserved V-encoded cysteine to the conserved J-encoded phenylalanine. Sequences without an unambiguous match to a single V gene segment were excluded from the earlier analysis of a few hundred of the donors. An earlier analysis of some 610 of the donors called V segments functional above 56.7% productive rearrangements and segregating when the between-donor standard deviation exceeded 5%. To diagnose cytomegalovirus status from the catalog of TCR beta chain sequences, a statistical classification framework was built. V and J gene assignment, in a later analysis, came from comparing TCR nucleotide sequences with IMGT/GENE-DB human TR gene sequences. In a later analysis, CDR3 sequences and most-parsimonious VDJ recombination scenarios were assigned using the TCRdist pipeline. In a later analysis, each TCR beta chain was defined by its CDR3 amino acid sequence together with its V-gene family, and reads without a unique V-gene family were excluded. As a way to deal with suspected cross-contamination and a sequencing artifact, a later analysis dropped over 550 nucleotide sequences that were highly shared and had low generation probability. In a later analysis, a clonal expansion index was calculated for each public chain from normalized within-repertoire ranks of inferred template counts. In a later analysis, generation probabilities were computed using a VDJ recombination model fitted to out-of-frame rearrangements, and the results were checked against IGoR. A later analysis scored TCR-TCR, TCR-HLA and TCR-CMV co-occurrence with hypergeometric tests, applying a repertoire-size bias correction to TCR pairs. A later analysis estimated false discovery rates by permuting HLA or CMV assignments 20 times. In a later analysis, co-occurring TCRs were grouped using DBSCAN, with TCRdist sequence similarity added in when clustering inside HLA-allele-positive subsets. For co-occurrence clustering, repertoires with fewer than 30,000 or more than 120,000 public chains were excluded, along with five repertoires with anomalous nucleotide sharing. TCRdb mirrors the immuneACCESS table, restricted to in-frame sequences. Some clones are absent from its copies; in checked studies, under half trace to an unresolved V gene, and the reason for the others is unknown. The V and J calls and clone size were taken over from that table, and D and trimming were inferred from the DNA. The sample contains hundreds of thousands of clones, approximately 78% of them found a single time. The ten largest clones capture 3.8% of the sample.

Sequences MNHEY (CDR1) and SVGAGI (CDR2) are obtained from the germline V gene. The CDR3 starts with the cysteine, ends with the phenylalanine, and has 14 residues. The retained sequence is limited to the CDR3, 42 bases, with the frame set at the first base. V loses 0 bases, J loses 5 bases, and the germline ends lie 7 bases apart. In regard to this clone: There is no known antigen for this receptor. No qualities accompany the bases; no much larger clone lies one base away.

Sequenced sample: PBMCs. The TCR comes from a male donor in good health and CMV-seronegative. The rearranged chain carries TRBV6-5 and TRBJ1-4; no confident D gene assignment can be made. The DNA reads TGTGCCAGCAGTTACTCGGCGGGGAATGAAAAACTGTTTTTT. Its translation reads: CASSYSAGNEKLFF.